This T cell receptor (beta chain) was recovered during a study of molecular identifiers for immune sequencing clone quantification. General study results and limits: Same-barcode identical TCR molecules could make highly expanded clones look smaller than they are. It was shown that clones above 20 RNA copies held over 97% of effector molecules, but under 1% in naive cells.

Germline lookup yields CDR1 MGHRA and CDR2 YSYEKL. Germline trimming cut 0 bases from V and 3 bases from J; bases unmatched to any gene: 5. CDR3 length: 16 amino acids. TCRdb redid the calling of the PCR reads with MiXCR, one entry per CDR3 protein. Counted here are around 480,000 distinct CDR3 sequences, over 20% occurring once; the ten biggest clones make up around 0.84%. Only a few counts were recorded for this clonotype. The antigen remains undetermined. The chain uses TRBV4-1 and TRBJ1-5; 7 bases align to TRBD1. The sequenced sample consisted of naive CD8+ T cells from blood, with Jurkat cell RNA spiked in. This sample's subset: FACS-sorted CD8+CD4-CCR7+CD45RA+ naive T cells. This clonotype was obtained from a human donor in good health. Some libraries in this study had Jurkat cell RNA spiked in. The CDR3 spells CASSQDPTGVNQPQHF. CDR3 sequence (DNA): TGCGCCAGCAGCCAAGATCCAACAGGGGTCAATCAGCCCCAGCATTTT.